This TCR beta chain was obtained from a study of cytomegalovirus exposure and HLA in healthy donors. The primer mix had 60 Vbeta and 13 Jbeta primers. Profiling relied on immunoSEQ multiplex PCR, and the TCRdb table lists in-frame clones only, not all of them. The top ten clones hold roughly 8.2% of a sample with approximately 130,000 clones, 75% to 85% of them seen once. V shed 5 bases and J 4 bases; nucleotides not matched to a gene: 9. The CDR3 totals 15 residues. Germline lookup yields CDR1 SGHAT and CDR2 FQNNGV. The V and J genes are TRBV11-2 and TRBJ1-2, with 8 positions matching TRBD1. Sequencing was done on a sample of PBMCs. This clonotype was obtained from a woman aged 45 to 65 in good health and CMV-seropositive. CDR3 sequence reads: CASSPGQGGIYGYTF. In nucleotides, the CDR3 is TGTGCCAGCAGCCCTGGACAGGGCGGTATCTATGGCTACACCTTC. The full variable domain, rest sourced from reference TRBV11-2 and TRBJ1-2, is EAGVAQSPRYKIIEKRQSVAFWCNPISGHATLYWYQQILGQGPKLLIQFQNNGVVDDSQLPKDRFSAERLKGVDSTLKIQPAKLEDSAVYLCASSPGQGGIYGYTFGSGTRLTVV.